Presented here are 8 T cell receptor beta chains from one specimen sequenced in a study of T-cell reconstitution after alpha-beta-depleted transplantation in children. For TCRbeta, the library was prepared with unique molecular identifiers. TCRdb reprocessed the PCR reads via MiXCR and lists one record per CDR3 protein. Of a few hundred thousand distinct CDR3 sequences listed, about a tenth are singletons. Sequenced material: PBMCs from the stem cell graft donor, taken from the stem cell graft. These receptors were collected from a human donor who donated a stem cell graft to a child with acute lymphoblastic leukemia.

This clonotype was detected only a few times. The CDR3 DNA is TGCAGCGTTGACCTAGCGGGAGGGCTCACAGATACGCAGTATTTT. This codes for CSVDLAGGLTDTQYF. This chain links TRBV29-1 with TRBJ2-3; 12 positions agree with TRBD2. The length of the CDR3 is 15 residues. Germline lookup yields CDR1 SQVTM and CDR2 ANQGSEA. V gave up 3 bases and J gave up 2 bases; unmatched junction bases: 3.

This clonotype was detected only a few times. V is TRBV28 and J is TRBJ2-3, with D perhaps TRBD1 or TRBD2 (6 bases each). The ends were cut back, 5 bases at V and 5 bases at J, with 14 bases in the middle. The CDR3 has 14 residues. The germline CDR1 and CDR2 sequences are MDHEN and SYDVKM. CDR3 region: CASSNIGGKDTQYF. CDR3 in DNA: TGTGCCAGCAGTAATATAGGGGGGAAAGATACGCAGTATTTT.

This clonotype was found many times. The genes are TRBV5-1 and TRBJ2-1, with TRBD2 identical over 8 bases. Germline CDR1 and CDR2: SGHRS and YFSETQ. The CDR3 has 16 residues. Trimming cost V 5 bases and J 1 base; bases outside gene matches: 8. The CDR3 region is CASSVSGKLSYNEQFF. In DNA, the CDR3 is TGCGCCAGCAGTGTTAGCGGGAAGTTATCCTACAATGAGCAGTTCTTC.

As concerns this clonotype: The conserved closing phenylalanine or tryptophan is absent in this CDR3, likely reflecting a read error. The rearrangement uses TRBV7-2 and TRBJ2-3, with TRBD2 matching 9 bases. The CDR3 is 14 residues long. J gave up 9 bases and V 5 bases, and 9 bases lay outside the gene matches. Germline V gene lookup returns CDR1 SGHTA and CDR2 FQGNSA. This CDR3 reads CASSQTAGGGTQYL. DNA for the CDR3: TGTGCCAGCAGCCAGACAGCGGGAGGTGGGACGCAGTATCTT.

The chain employs TRBV20-1 and TRBJ2-3; tentative D call: TRBD2 (5 bases). CDR1 is DFQATT, CDR2 SNEGSKA, per germline (reference sequence). This CDR3 is built from 12 residues. V was cut by 1 base and J by 7 bases, with 9 bases left in between. The CDR3 DNA reads TGCAGTGCTAGAGTCCCGACTAATACGCAGTATTTT. This gives the protein CSARVPTNTQYF.

Ten or more counts support this clonotype. This chain uses TRBV27 with TRBJ2-7; D remains unclear. This CDR3 comprises 11 residues. Looked up from germline, CDR1 is MNHEY and CDR2 is SMNVEV (reference sequence). The V end lost 5 bases, the J end lost 4 bases, and 6 bases lay between the germline ends. The CDR3 bases are TGTGCCAGCAGTAGTGGGTACGAGCAGTACTTC. Translated: CASSSGYEQYF.

There are a few counts of this clonotype. The chain links TRBV7-3 to TRBJ2-7; no clear D. Trimming stripped 2 bases from V and 3 bases from J, with 8 bases between. CDR3 length: 13 amino acids. Per germline, CDR1 SGHTA and CDR2 FQGTGA. CDR3 sequence reads: CASSLDFIYEQYF. DNA of the CDR3: TGTGCCAGCAGCTTAGATTTTATCTACGAGCAGTACTTC.

The sample holds a few counts of this clonotype. V gene TRBV19 combines with J gene TRBJ1-1, with a possible D match to TRBD1 (5 bases). Germline CDR1 LNHDA, CDR2 SQIVND (reference sequence). V lost 7 bases and J lost 1, with 10 bases in between. The CDR3 sequence is 13 residues long. CDR3 DNA: TGTGCCAGTAAGGACACCTGGAACACTGAAGCTTTCTTT. Amino acid sequence: CASKDTWNTEAFF.